The rows below give T cell receptor beta chains drawn from one sample of a study of cytomegalovirus exposure and HLA in healthy donors. Using immunoSEQ multiplex PCR, the repertoire was profiled, and TCRdb retains in-frame clones only, with some absent. The table has approximately 130,000 clones, 8.5% to 9% seen once. Specimen: PBMCs. The source is a woman in her forties in good health and CMV-seropositive. Each CDR3 is given with its conserved first and last residue. A D gene is named only where the DNA matches it firmly. For some rows the clone size is stated as once, few or many, or as a class when expanded; others skip it.

>TRBV12-5|TRBJ2-1|-|14|TRBD2
CASGRAGGGVEQFF
TGTGCTAGTGGGAGAGCGGGGGGGGGCGTCGAGCAGTTCTTC
>TRBV19|TRBJ1-6|-|15|TRBD1
CASSIGGTGNSPLHF
TGTGCCAGTAGTATAGGAGGGACAGGTAATTCACCCCTCCACTTT
>TRBV28|TRBJ1-1|-|13|TRBD1
CASSDRDYTEAFF
TGTGCCAGCAGTGACAGGGATTACACTGAAGCTTTCTTT
>TRBV5-1|TRBJ1-4|-|14|TRBD1
CASSQGAGNEKLFF
TGCGCCAGCAGCCAGGGGGCAGGTAATGAAAAACTGTTTTTT
>TRBV29-1|TRBJ1-4|-|13|TRBD1
CSVESQGAEKLFF
TGCAGCGTTGAATCGCAGGGGGCTGAAAAACTGTTTTTT
>TRBV6-4|TRBJ2-1|few|12|-
CASSPGTVEQFF
TGTGCCAGCAGCCCTGGGACTGTTGAGCAGTTCTTC
>TRBV10-3|TRBJ1-1|-|14|-
CAISESNSQGEAFF
TGTGCCATCAGTGAGTCGAACTCACAGGGAGAAGCTTTCTTT
>TRBV2|TRBJ2-4|once|16|-
CASSGELFASKNIQYF
TGTGCCAGCAGCGGTGAACTTTTTGCGTCCAAAAACATTCAGTACTTC
>TRBV11-2|TRBJ1-1|few|15|-
CASSATPTGNTEAFF
TGTGCCAGCAGCGCAACCCCGACAGGGAACACTGAAGCTTTCTTT
>TRBV28|TRBJ2-2|-|17|-
CASSLTGIRRYTGELFF
TGTGCCAGCAGCCTTACAGGGATCAGGAGGTACACCGGGGAGCTGTTTTTT
>TRBV30|TRBJ1-1|few|14|-
CAWSARTVNTEAFF
TGTGCCTGGAGTGCGAGGACAGTGAACACTGAAGCTTTCTTT
>TRBV30|TRBJ1-6|few|16|-
CAWSVLGGAGSSPLHF
TGTGCCTGGAGTGTACTTGGGGGGGCTGGGAGTTCACCCCTCCACTTT